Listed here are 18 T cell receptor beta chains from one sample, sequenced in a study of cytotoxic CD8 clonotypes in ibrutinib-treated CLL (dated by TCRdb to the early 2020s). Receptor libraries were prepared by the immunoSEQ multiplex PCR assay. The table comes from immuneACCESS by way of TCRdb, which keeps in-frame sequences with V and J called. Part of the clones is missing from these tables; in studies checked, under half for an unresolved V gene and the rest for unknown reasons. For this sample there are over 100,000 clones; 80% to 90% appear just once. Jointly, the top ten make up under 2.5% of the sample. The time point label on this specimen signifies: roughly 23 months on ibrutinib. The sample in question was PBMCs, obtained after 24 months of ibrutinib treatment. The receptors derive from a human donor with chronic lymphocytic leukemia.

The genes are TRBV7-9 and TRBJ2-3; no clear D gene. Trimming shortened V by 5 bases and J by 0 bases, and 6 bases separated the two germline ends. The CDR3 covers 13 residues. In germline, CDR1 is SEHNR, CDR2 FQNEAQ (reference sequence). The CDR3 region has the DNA TGTGCCAGCAGCATCCATAGCACAGATACGCAGTATTTT. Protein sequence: CASSIHSTDTQYF.

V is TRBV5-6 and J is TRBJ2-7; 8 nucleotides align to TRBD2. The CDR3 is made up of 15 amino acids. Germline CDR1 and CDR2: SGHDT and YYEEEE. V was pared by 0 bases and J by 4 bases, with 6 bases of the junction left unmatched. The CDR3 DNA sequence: TGTGCCAGCAGCTTGGCGGGCGGGAGGTGGTACGAGCAGTACTTC. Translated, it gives CASSLAGGRWYEQYF. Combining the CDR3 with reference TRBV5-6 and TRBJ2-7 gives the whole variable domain DAGVTQSPTHLIKTRGQQVTLRCSPKSGHDTVSWYQQALGQGPQFIFQYYEEEERQRGNFPDRFSGHQFPNYSSELNVNALLLGDSALYLCASSLAGGRWYEQYFGPGTRLTVT.

This CDR3 is CASSRGTEAYNEQFF. In DNA form, the CDR3 reads TGCGCCAGCAGCCGCGGGACGGAAGCCTACAATGAGCAGTTCTTC. The V call is TRBV5-1, the J call TRBJ2-1; tentatively, D is TRBD2 (6 bases). The CDR3 totals 15 residues. Trimming left V 4 bases short and J 2 bases short, with 13 bases between. CDR1 and CDR2 from the germline V gene are SGHRS and YFSETQ.

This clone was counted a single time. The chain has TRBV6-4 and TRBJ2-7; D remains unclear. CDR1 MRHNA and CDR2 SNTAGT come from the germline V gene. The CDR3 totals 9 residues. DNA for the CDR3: TGTGAACTCTTCTACGAGCAGTACTTC. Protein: CELFYEQYF.

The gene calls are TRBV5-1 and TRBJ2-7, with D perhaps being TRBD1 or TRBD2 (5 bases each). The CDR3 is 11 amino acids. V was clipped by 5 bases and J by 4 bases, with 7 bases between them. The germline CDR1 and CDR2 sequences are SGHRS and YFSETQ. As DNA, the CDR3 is TGCGCCAGCAGGGGGGTATACGAGCAGTACTTC. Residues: CASRGVYEQYF. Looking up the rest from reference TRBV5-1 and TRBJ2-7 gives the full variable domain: KAGVTQTPRYLIKTRGQQVTLSCSPISGHRSVSWYQQTPGQGLQFLFEYFSETQRNKGNFPGRFSGRQFSNSRSEMNVSTLELGDSALYLCASRGVYEQYFGPGTRLTVT.

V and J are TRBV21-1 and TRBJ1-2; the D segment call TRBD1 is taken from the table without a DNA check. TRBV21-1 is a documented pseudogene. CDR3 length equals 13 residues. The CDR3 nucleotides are TGTGCCAGCAGCACCGACAGGTTGTATGGCTACACCTTC. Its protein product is CASSTDRLYGYTF.

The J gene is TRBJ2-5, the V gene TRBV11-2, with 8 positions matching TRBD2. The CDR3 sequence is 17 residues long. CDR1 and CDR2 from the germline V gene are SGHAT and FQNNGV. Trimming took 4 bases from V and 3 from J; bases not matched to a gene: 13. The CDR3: CASSSPIGGLAKETQYF. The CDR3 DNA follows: TGTGCCAGCAGCTCTCCAATTGGCGGACTAGCTAAAGAGACCCAGTACTTC.

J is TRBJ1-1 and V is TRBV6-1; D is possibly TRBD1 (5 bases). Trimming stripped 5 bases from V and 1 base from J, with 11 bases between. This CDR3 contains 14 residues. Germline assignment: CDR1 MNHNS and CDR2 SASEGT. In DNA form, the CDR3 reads TGTGCCAGCAGTCCGGCGACAGCGAACACTGAAGCTTTCTTT. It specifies CASSPATANTEAFF.

CDR3 nucleotide sequence: TGTGCCAGCAGCCAGAGCGGGAGGACAGATACGCAGTATTTT. It specifies CASSQSGRTDTQYF. This chain connects TRBV28 to TRBJ2-3; 9 nucleotides match TRBD2. The trim removed 6 bases at V and 3 bases at J, leaving 4 bases unmatched. This CDR3 has 14 amino acids. The germline gives CDR1 MDHEN, CDR2 SYDVKM.

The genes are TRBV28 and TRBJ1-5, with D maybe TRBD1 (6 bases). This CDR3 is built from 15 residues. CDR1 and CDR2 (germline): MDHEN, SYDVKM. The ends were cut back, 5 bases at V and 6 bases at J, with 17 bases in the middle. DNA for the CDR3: TGTGCCAGCAGTCCCCCTCTGGGGGGGCCTCAGCCCCAGCATTTT. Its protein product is CASSPPLGGPQPQHF.

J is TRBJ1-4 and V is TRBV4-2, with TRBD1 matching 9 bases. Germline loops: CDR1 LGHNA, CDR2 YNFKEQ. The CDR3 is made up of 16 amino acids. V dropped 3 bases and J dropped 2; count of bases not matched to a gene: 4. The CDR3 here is CASSHTGGFTNEKLFF. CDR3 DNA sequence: TGTGCCAGCAGCCATACAGGGGGCTTCACTAATGAAAAACTGTTTTTT.

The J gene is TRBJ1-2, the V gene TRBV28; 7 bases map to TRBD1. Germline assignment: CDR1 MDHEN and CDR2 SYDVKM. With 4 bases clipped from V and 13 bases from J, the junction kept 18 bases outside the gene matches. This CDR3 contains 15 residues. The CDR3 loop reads CASSSGGDSLLKVTF. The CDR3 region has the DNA TGTGCCAGCAGTTCCGGGGGGGACAGTTTACTTAAGGTCACCTTC.

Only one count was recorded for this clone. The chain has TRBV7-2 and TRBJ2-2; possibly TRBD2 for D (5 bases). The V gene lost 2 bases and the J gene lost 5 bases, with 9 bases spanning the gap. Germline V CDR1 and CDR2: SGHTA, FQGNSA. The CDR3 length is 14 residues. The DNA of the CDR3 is TGTGCCAGCAGCTTACAGCGGCGGACCGGGGAGCTGTTTTTT. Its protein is CASSLQRRTGELFF.

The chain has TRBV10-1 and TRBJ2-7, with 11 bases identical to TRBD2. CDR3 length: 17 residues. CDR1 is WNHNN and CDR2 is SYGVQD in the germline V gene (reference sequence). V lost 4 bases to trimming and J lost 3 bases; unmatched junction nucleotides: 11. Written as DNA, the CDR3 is TGCGCCAGCAGTGCGAAAACTAGCGGGAGTTTCAACTACGAGCAGTACTTC. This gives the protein CASSAKTSGSFNYEQYF.

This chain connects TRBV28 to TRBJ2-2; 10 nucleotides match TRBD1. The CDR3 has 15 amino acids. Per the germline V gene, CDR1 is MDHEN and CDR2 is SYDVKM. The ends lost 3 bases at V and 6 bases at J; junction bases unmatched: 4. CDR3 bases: TGTGCCAGCAGTTTGGGGGACAGGGGAGCCGGGGAGCTGTTTTTT. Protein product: CASSLGDRGAGELFF. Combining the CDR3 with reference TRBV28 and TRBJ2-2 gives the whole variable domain DVKVTQSSRYLVKRTGEKVFLECVQDMDHENMFWYRQDPGLGLRLIYFSYDVKMKEKGDIPEGYSVSREKKERFSLILESASTNQTSMYLCASSLGDRGAGELFFGEGSRLTVL.

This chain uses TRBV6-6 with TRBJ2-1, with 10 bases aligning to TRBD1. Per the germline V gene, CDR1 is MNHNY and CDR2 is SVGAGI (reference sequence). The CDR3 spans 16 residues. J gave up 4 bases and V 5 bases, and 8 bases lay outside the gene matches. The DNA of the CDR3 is TGTGCCAGCAGTCGGGGACAGGGGAGCTCATACAATGAGCAGTTCTTC. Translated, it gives CASSRGQGSSYNEQFF.

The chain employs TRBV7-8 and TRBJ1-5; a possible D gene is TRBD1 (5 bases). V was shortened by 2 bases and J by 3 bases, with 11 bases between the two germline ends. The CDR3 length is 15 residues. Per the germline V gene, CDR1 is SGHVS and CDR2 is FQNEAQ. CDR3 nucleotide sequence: TGTGCCAGCAGCTTACTCGGGGCTTCCAATCAGCCCCAGCATTTT. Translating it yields CASSLLGASNQPQHF.

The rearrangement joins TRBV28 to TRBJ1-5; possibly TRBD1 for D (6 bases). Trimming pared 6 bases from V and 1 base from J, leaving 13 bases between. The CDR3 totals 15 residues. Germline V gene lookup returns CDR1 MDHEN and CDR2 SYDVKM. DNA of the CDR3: TGTGCCAGCAGCCCGACAGGAATCAGCAATCAGCCCCAGCATTTT. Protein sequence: CASSPTGISNQPQHF.